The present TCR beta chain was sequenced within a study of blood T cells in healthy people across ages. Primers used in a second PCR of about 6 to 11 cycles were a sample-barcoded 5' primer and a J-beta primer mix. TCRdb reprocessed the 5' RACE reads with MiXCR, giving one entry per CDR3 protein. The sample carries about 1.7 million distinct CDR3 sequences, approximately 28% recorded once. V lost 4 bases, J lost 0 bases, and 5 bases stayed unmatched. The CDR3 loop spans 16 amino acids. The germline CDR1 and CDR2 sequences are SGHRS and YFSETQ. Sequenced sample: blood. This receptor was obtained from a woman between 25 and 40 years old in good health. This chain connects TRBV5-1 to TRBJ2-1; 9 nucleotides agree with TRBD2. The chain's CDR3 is CASSEGGLASYNEQFF. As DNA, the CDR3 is TGCGCCAGCAGCGAGGGGGGACTAGCCTCCTACAATGAGCAGTTCTTC. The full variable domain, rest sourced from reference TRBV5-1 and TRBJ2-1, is KAGVTQTPRYLIKTRGQQVTLSCSPISGHRSVSWYQQTPGQGLQFLFEYFSETQRNKGNFPGRFSGRQFSNSRSEMNVSTLELGDSALYLCASSEGGLASYNEQFFGPGTRLTVL.